This is a list of T cell receptor beta chains from one sample in a study of shared clonotypes between healthy human individuals. Some clones are missing from TCRdb's copy, which holds only in-frame ones; the method was immunoSEQ multiplex PCR. The data hold roughly 640,000 clones, with around 97% observed a single time. The specimen was naive CD4+ T cells sorted from blood. The receptor set was obtained from a woman in her 30s in good health. CDR3s include the opening cysteine and the closing phenylalanine or tryptophan. The order of the fields is V gene, J gene, CDR3 protein.

V: TRBV6-5
J: TRBJ1-1
CDR3: CASSYYPGSLGEAFF

V: TRBV5-1
J: TRBJ2-7
CDR3: CASHSGRIEEQYF

V: TRBV28
J: TRBJ1-5
CDR3: CASRGTGRQPQHF

V: TRBV29-1
J: TRBJ2-5
CDR3: CSAEETQYF

V: TRBV19
J: TRBJ2-7
CDR3: CASSGTVVSYEQYF

V: TRBV30
J: TRBJ2-7
CDR3: CAWSRAGVTYEQYF

V: TRBV28
J: TRBJ2-7
CDR3: CASSSGQGTYEQYF

V: TRBV7-9
J: TRBJ1-4
CDR3: CASSLQGEGEKLFF

V: TRBV11-2
J: TRBJ1-5
CDR3: CASSPPECGGLHSNQPQHF

V: TRBV6-6
J: TRBJ2-7
CDR3: CASSYSRQGANEQYF

V: TRBV11-2
J: TRBJ1-2
CDR3: CASSSLRTGDGHGYTF

V: TRBV9
J: TRBJ2-5
CDR3: CASSVGSRMGEETQYF

V: TRBV6-1
J: TRBJ2-5
CDR3: CASSDRGSSETQYF

V: TRBV6-5
J: TRBJ2-7
CDR3: CASSYSSDNSYEQYF

V: TRBV28
J: TRBJ2-1
CDR3: CASSLSGAPGEQFF

V: TRBV19
J: TRBJ2-7
CDR3: CASSINGGEQYF

V: TRBV19
J: TRBJ1-5
CDR3: CASSIVAVYQPQHF

V: TRBV11-2
J: TRBJ2-5
CDR3: CASSLPDGSSYQETQYF

V: TRBV19
J: TRBJ2-7
CDR3: CASSIAGGPRYEQYF

V: TRBV28
J: TRBJ1-5
CDR3: CASTSGPHQPQHF

V: TRBV7-9
J: TRBJ1-2
CDR3: CASSTRNFNQGTYGYTF

V: TRBV18
J: TRBJ2-7
CDR3: CASSRVGSGNEQYF

V: TRBV30
J: TRBJ2-3
CDR3: CAWSRGGRSTDTQYF

V: TRBV5-5
J: TRBJ1-2
CDR3: CASSLRKGTRYTF

V: TRBV19
J: TRBJ2-1
CDR3: CATQGRGSYNEQFF

V: TRBV7-2
J: TRBJ2-5
CDR3: CASSLSTGQETQYF

V: TRBV7-2
J: TRBJ1-3
CDR3: CASSLQYTKVSGNTIYF

V: TRBV7-2
J: TRBJ1-4
CDR3: CASSLRATGKGEKLFF

V: TRBV27
J: TRBJ2-7
CDR3: CASSREAVNPFEQYF

V: TRBV7-6
J: TRBJ1-2
CDR3: CASSLAPQGSDYGYTF

V: TRBV29-1
J: TRBJ1-2
CDR3: CSAGDAYTF

V: TRBV5-1
J: TRBJ1-2
CDR3: CASSLGYREGYTF

V: TRBV11-2
J: TRBJ2-7
CDR3: CASSLGMAVTYEQYF

V: TRBV28
J: TRBJ1-2
CDR3: CASSPRTDYGYTF

V: TRBV29-1
J: TRBJ2-1
CDR3: CSVEASAVEQFF

V: TRBV19
J: TRBJ1-5
CDR3: CASNSPRGPSNQPQHF

V: TRBV19
J: TRBJ2-1
CDR3: CASSIVRGRENEQFF

V: TRBV30
J: TRBJ2-2
CDR3: CAWLRGSSYTGELFF

V: TRBV18
J: TRBJ1-2
CDR3: CASSPADSLGYTF

V: TRBV19
J: TRBJ1-2
CDR3: CASTRDRAYGYTF

V: TRBV5-1
J: TRBJ2-6
CDR3: CASRGGAGSSGANVLTF

V: TRBV6-6
J: TRBJ1-5
CDR3: CASSYSRNRGEPQHF

V: TRBV19
J: TRBJ2-2
CDR3: CASSIGLAGGSGTGELFF